This TCR beta chain comes out of a study of identical twins. Study-level points and caveats: Surplus twin overlap in beta out-of-frame sequences was less pronounced.

TCRdb fed the 5' RACE reads into MiXCR, producing one record per CDR3 protein. The table has a few hundred thousand distinct CDR3 sequences, about 10% seen once. There are many counts of this clonotype. What it recognizes is unknown. The TCR comes from a man in his fifties or sixties in good health. Sequencing input: memory T cells sorted from blood.

CDR3 in DNA: TGTGCCAGCAGCTTTTCGCAGCAGATAGCAGATACGCAGTATTTT. It codes for CASSFSQQIADTQYF. The J gene is TRBJ2-3, the V gene TRBV7-8, with no clear D. The CDR3 runs to 15 residues. V gave up 3 bases and J gave up 4 bases, with 14 bases separating them. The V gene's germline CDR1 is SGHVS and CDR2 FQNEAQ.